This T cell receptor beta chain was obtained from a study of T cells after yellow fever vaccination. The sample holds one count of this clonotype. The antigen remains undetermined. For TCR, cDNA came from 5'RACE template switching, which added a universal primer site and UMIs. TCRdb re-called the 5' RACE reads through MiXCR, storing one row per CDR3 protein. The data contain 350,000 to 550,000 distinct CDR3 sequences, 18% of them singletons. Study observations and caveats: The booster saw the reappearance of most primary-vaccination clones (96% CD4, 88% CD8). Compared with primary, the secondary response was weaker and peaked at day 5, not 15.

The CDR3 covers 18 residues. Trimming cost V 1 base and J 0 bases, with 17 bases left between them. CDR1 SGHKS and CDR2 YYEKEE come from the germline V gene (reference sequence). The source is a man aged 18 to 29 who received the YFV17D yellow fever vaccine. V is TRBV5-5 and J is TRBJ1-5, with D tentatively TRBD1 (6 bases). The sequencing used PBMCs, collected before the yellow fever booster vaccination. DNA of the CDR3: TGTGCCAGCAGCTTGAGTTGGGGGGCGCAGGGTAGCAATCAGCCCCAGCATTTT. Translating it yields CASSLSWGAQGSNQPQHF.